The T cell receptor beta chain described here comes from a study of STAT3 mutations in large granular lymphocyte leukemia. Study in general: Immunosuppressive therapy was given to more than half of T-LGLL patients.

Clones were read by immunoSEQ multiplex PCR, and TCRdb kept only the in-frame ones, dropping some. The sample includes over 1,500 clones, about two thirds seen only once; the top ten take more than 60%. The ends were cut back, 5 bases at V and 6 bases at J, with 11 bases in the middle. This CDR3 contains 12 residues. The germline V gene has CDR1 SEHNR and CDR2 FQNEAQ (reference sequence). Note on this clone: What it binds is unknown.

Study-level points and caveats: In 6 of 18 patients, new TCR clonotypes emerged after therapy. Every T-LGLL patient had at least one immunodominant TCRbeta clonotype. Suggested: STAT3 mutation was not the ancestral event for these clonal expansions.

The source is a man in his sixties with T-cell large granular lymphocyte leukemia. Some clones in this sample may be carry-over from other donors' samples. The sequencing sample was made of peripheral blood mononuclear cells. V and J are TRBV7-9 and TRBJ2-7; a weak D match, TRBD1 (6 bases). As DNA, the CDR3 is TGTGCCAGCAGCCCGACAGGTTTCGAGCAGTACTTC. Translation: CASSPTGFEQYF.